A selection of T cell receptor beta chains follows, all from one sample in a study of blood T cell repertoires in COVID-19. Generated by immunoSEQ multiplex PCR, the TCRdb table keeps only in-frame clones and is missing some. This table holds 90,000 to 110,000 clones, over 75% found once. Sequenced input: peripheral blood. The receptors were sampled from a woman in her forties or fifties with acute or convalescent COVID-19. The CDR3 runs from the conserved cysteine through the conserved F or W. Each record gives: clone size, J gene, D gene, V gene, CDR3 DNA, CDR3 protein. A D gene is named only where the DNA matches it firmly. Clone size, where shown, is once, few, many, or a class for clones that have expanded.

.	TRBJ1-2	.	TRBV10-3	TGTGCCATCAGTGAGTCGAGGCTCGGGGACTATGGCTACACCTTC	CAISESRLGDYGYTF
.	TRBJ1-5	TRBD1	TRBV2	TGTGCCAGCACCCAGGACAGGGTCAATCAGCCCCAGCATTTT	CASTQDRVNQPQHF
few	TRBJ1-1	TRBD1	TRBV6-5	TGTGCCAGCAGTTCCAGGGGGCTGGGGAACACTGAAGCTTTCTTT	CASSSRGLGNTEAFF
.	TRBJ1-1	TRBD1	TRBV19	TGTGCCAGTAAGGGGACAGCCCGGCCCATGAACACTGAAGCTTTCTTT	CASKGTARPMNTEAFF
.	TRBJ2-7	TRBD1	TRBV19	TGTGCCAGTAGTCAGGGGGCCTACGAGCAGTACTTC	CASSQGAYEQYF
once	TRBJ2-5	TRBD2	TRBV5-1	TGCGCCAGCAGCCTCGGAAAACTAGCGGAGACCCAGTACTTC	CASSLGKLAETQYF
.	TRBJ1-6	TRBD1	TRBV9	TGTGCCAGCAGCGCGGACAGGGGGGATAATTCACCCCTCCACTTT	CASSADRGDNSPLHF
.	TRBJ1-1	.	TRBV5-6	TGTGCCAGCAGCTTGGGGAGGTATGAAGCTTTCTTT	CASSLGRYEAFF
.	TRBJ2-3	.	TRBV2	TGTGCCAGCAGCGGAGGGGTAAGCACAGATACGCAGTATTTT	CASSGGVSTDTQYF
.	TRBJ1-1	TRBD1	TRBV18	TGTGCCAGCTCATCGGGACAGGGGAACACTGAAGCTTTCTTT	CASSSGQGNTEAFF
.	TRBJ2-7	TRBD1	TRBV5-1	TGCGCCAGCAGCCTGGGTCCGACAGGGTGGGAGCAGTACTTC	CASSLGPTGWEQYF
.	TRBJ1-1	TRBD1	TRBV19	TGTGCCAGTAGTCCAGACAGGGGACGCACTGAAGCTTTCTTT	CASSPDRGRTEAFF
.	TRBJ2-3	TRBD2	TRBV11-3	TGTGCCAGCAGCTCGGGACTATCCGACATCACAGATACGCAGTATTTT	CASSSGLSDITDTQYF
.	TRBJ2-5	TRBD2	TRBV4-2	TGTGCCAGCAGCTTCCGACTAGCGGGGGGGCAAGAGACCCAGTACTTC	CASSFRLAGGQETQYF
.	TRBJ1-1	.	TRBV19	TGTGCCAGTAGTGTTCTAGGCCTCTCCACTGAAGCTTTCTTT	CASSVLGLSTEAFF
few	TRBJ2-3	TRBD2	TRBV24-1	TGTGCCACCAGTGATTGGGTCGGGACTAGCGGGGGGGGTAACACAGATACGCAGTATTTT	CATSDWVGTSGGGNTDTQYF
.	TRBJ2-3	.	TRBV5-1	TGCGCCAGCAGCTTCCTACAGGGCACAGATACGCAGTATTTT	CASSFLQGTDTQYF